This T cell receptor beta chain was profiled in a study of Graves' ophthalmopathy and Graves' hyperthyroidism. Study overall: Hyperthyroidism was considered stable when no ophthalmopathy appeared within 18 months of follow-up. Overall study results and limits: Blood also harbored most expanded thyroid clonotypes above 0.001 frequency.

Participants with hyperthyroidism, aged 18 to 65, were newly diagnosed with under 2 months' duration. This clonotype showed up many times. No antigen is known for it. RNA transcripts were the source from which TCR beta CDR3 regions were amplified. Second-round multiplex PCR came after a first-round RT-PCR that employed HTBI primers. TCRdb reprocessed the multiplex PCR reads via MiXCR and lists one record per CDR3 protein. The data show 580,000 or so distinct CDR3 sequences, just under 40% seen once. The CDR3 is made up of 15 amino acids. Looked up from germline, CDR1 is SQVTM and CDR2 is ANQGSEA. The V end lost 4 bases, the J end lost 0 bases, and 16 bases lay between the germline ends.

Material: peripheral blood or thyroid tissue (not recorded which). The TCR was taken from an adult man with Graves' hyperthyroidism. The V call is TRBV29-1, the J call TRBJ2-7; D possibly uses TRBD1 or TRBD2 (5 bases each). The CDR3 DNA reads TGCAGCGTTGTACCGGGACCGCCTAACTCCTACGAGCAGTACTTC. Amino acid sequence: CSVVPGPPNSYEQYF.